Shown below are 27 T cell receptor beta chains from a single sample sequenced in a study of early stage breast cancer tumors (dated by TCRdb to the late 2010s). The method behind the library was the immunoSEQ multiplex PCR assay. TCRdb carries this immuneACCESS record with in-frame sequences only. Its versions omit some clonotypes, under half of them owing to an unresolved V gene in the studies checked, with the rest unexplained. The sample includes about 36,000 clones, with 65% to 75% observed a single time. Clones ranked in the top ten supply about 6.8% of the sample. Sequencing used blood. Receptor source: a person between 55 and 70 years old with breast cancer.

The chain uses TRBV13 and TRBJ1-2; D remains ambiguous. The V end was cut by 5 bases, the J end by 14 bases, with 15 bases between. The germline gives CDR1 PRHDT, CDR2 FYEKMQ (reference sequence). The CDR3 covers 11 residues. The CDR3 DNA sequence: TGTGCCAGCAGCCAGGCGGGTGGAAAGACCTTC. Protein: CASSQAGGKTF.

This clone was observed a single time. The rearrangement joins TRBV28 to TRBJ1-5; 7 bases agree with TRBD1. Germline V CDR1 and CDR2: MDHEN, SYDVKM. The CDR3 sequence is 16 residues long. J was trimmed by 1 base and V by 2 bases; bases with no gene match: 5. The CDR3 sequence: CASSLGTAGSNQPQHF. CDR3 in DNA: TGTGCCAGCAGTTTAGGGACAGCCGGAAGCAATCAGCCCCAGCATTTT. The whole variable domain, filled in from reference TRBV28 and TRBJ1-5, reads DVKVTQSSRYLVKRTGEKVFLECVQDMDHENMFWYRQDPGLGLRLIYFSYDVKMKEKGDIPEGYSVSREKKERFSLILESASTNQTSMYLCASSLGTAGSNQPQHFGDGTRLSIL.

The chain carries TRBV2 and TRBJ2-6; 9 positions match TRBD1. This CDR3 has 19 residues. Germline CDR1 is SNHLY and CDR2 is FYNNEI. After removal of 5 bases from V and 3 bases from J, the junction contained 14 bases not matched to a gene. CDR3 DNA sequence: TGTGCCAGCAGTTACACCCCGGGACAGGGACTGAGTGGGGCCAACGTCCTGACTTTC. Translating it yields CASSYTPGQGLSGANVLTF.

This chain uses TRBV9 with TRBJ2-3; 9 bases map to TRBD2. J gave up 3 bases and V 4 bases, and 6 bases lay outside the gene matches. The CDR3 totals 15 residues. CDR1 SGDLS and CDR2 YYNGEE come from the germline V gene. CDR3 sequence (DNA): TGTGCCAGCAGCTTAGTAGCGGGAGCGACAGATACGCAGTATTTT. Its translation: CASSLVAGATDTQYF.

The V gene is TRBV7-6, the J gene TRBJ1-2, with unresolved D. Trimming shortened V by 1 base and J by 5 bases, and 5 bases separated the two germline ends. The CDR3 contains 12 residues. CDR1 and CDR2 from the germline V gene are SGHVS and FNYEAQ. CDR3 in amino acids: CASSLEGYGYTF. The CDR3 nucleotides read TGTGCCAGCAGCTTAGAAGGGTATGGCTACACCTTC.

V usage is TRBV5-1 and J usage is TRBJ2-5; D is uncertain. Germline assignment: CDR1 SGHRS and CDR2 YFSETQ. The length of the CDR3 is 15 residues. Trimming shortened V by 4 bases and J by 0 bases, and 13 bases separated the two germline ends. CDR3 sequence reads: CASSLLEVYQETQYF. DNA for the CDR3: TGCGCCAGCAGCCTGCTGGAAGTGTACCAAGAGACCCAGTACTTC.

This chain connects TRBV19 to TRBJ1-5; D is unclear. Germline lookup yields CDR1 LNHDA and CDR2 SQIVND (reference sequence). Deletions cut 2 bases from V and 3 bases from J, with 11 bases between. The CDR3 runs 15 residues. The CDR3 region is CASSIIGSTNQPQHF. In DNA, the CDR3 is TGTGCCAGTAGTATAATTGGGTCTACCAATCAGCCCCAGCATTTT.

This chain uses TRBV18 with TRBJ1-1; tentative D call: TRBD1 (5 bases). Trimming removed 3 bases at V and 4 bases at J, with 15 bases between. Germline CDR1 reads KGHSH; CDR2 reads LQKENI. This CDR3 contains 15 residues. In nucleotides, the CDR3 is TGTGCCAGCTCACCCGGGGGAGGGGTATCCACTGAAGCTTTCTTT. It yields the protein CASSPGGGVSTEAFF.

The chain combines TRBV4-1 with TRBJ2-1; 12 positions agree with TRBD2. V gave up 5 bases and J gave up 7 bases; unmatched junction bases: 3. Germline V CDR1 and CDR2: MGHRA, YSYEKL. This CDR3 has 14 amino acids. The CDR3: CASSGLAGSNEQFF. In nucleotides, the CDR3 is TGCGCCAGCAGCGGACTAGCGGGGTCGAATGAGCAGTTCTTC.

This chain joins TRBV6-1 and TRBJ1-2; TRBD1 matches 10 bases. Trimming cost V 4 bases and J 8 bases; bases outside gene matches: 16. The CDR3 loop spans 17 amino acids. Germline CDR1 is MNHNS and CDR2 is SASEGT. CDR3 sequence reads: CASSAAPVGTGERGYTF. The CDR3 DNA reads as TGTGCCAGCAGTGCGGCCCCCGTTGGGACAGGGGAAAGGGGCTACACCTTC.

The chain links TRBV5-6 to TRBJ2-1; 14 bases align to TRBD2. The CDR3 runs 18 residues. Looked up from germline, CDR1 is SGHDT and CDR2 is YYEEEE. The J segment lost 4 bases and the V segment lost 0 bases, leaving 6 bases of the junction unmatched. CDR3 loop: CASSLGLAGGLSYNEQFF. DNA of the CDR3: TGTGCCAGCAGCTTGGGACTAGCGGGAGGGCTGTCGTACAATGAGCAGTTCTTC.

This chain uses TRBV6-5 with TRBJ1-1, with 7 bases lining up with TRBD1. The CDR3 extends over 14 amino acids. V shed 5 bases, J shed 5 bases, and the junction held 8 bases outside the gene matches. In germline, CDR1 is MNHEY, CDR2 SVGAGI. The CDR3 sequence: CASSPQTGRTEAFF. The DNA for the CDR3 is TGTGCCAGCAGTCCTCAGACAGGGAGGACTGAAGCTTTCTTT.

The chain recombines TRBV10-1 with TRBJ2-4; 9 nucleotides match TRBD2. The CDR3 extends over 18 amino acids. The V and J ends lost 8 bases and 0 bases, in that order; junction bases with no gene match: 14. Germline V lookup: CDR1 WNHNN, CDR2 SYGVQD (reference sequence). As DNA, the CDR3 is TGCGCCAGCGTAACTCGGCGGGGGGGCCGCCGAGCCAAAAACATTCAGTACTTC. Residues: CASVTRRGGRRAKNIQYF.

This clone turned up a few times. The chain carries TRBV18 and TRBJ2-1; a possible D gene is TRBD1 (5 bases). V was cut by 4 bases and J by 7 bases, with 11 bases left in between. Germline CDR1 and CDR2: KGHSH and LQKENI. The CDR3 is 13 residues long. As DNA, the CDR3 is TGTGCCAGCTCACAATCGACAGCAAATGAGCAGTTCTTC. This codes for CASSQSTANEQFF.

V usage is TRBV7-3 and J usage is TRBJ1-2; 7 positions match TRBD1. The CDR3 runs to 16 residues. V dropped 4 bases and J dropped 2; count of bases not matched to a gene: 10. Germline V gene data show CDR1 as SGHTA and CDR2 as FQGTGA. The CDR3 DNA reads TGTGCCAGCAGCTCCACGGGACAGCCTTTAAACTATGGCTACACCTTC. Translated, it gives CASSSTGQPLNYGYTF.

This chain links TRBV9 with TRBJ2-5; 9 nucleotides match TRBD1. CDR1 and CDR2 (germline): SGDLS, YYNGEE. The CDR3 spans 15 residues. J lost 1 base, V lost 3 bases, and 4 bases had no gene match. The CDR3: CASSGKQGAQETQYF. Written as DNA, the CDR3 is TGTGCCAGCAGCGGGAAACAGGGGGCCCAAGAGACCCAGTACTTC.

This chain uses TRBV5-6 with TRBJ1-5; 8 nucleotides align to TRBD1. CDR3 size: 13 residues. V lost 4 bases to trimming and J lost 7 bases; unmatched junction nucleotides: 4. Per germline, CDR1 SGHDT and CDR2 YYEEEE. CDR3 loop: CASSRDRQQPQHF. Written as DNA, the CDR3 is TGTGCCAGCAGCCGGGACAGGCAACAGCCCCAGCATTTT. Looking up the rest from reference TRBV5-6 and TRBJ1-5 gives the full variable domain: DAGVTQSPTHLIKTRGQQVTLRCSPKSGHDTVSWYQQALGQGPQFIFQYYEEEERQRGNFPDRFSGHQFPNYSSELNVNALLLGDSALYLCASSRDRQQPQHFGDGTRLSIL.

This clone was detected once. This chain joins TRBV28 and TRBJ1-1, with TRBD1 as a possible D gene (6 bases). Germline CDR1 MDHEN, CDR2 SYDVKM. The germline V and J ends were trimmed by 5 bases and 2 bases, with 9 bases remaining between them. This CDR3 comprises 13 residues. CDR3 sequence reads: CASSTGRNTEAFF. The CDR3 nucleotides read TGTGCCAGCAGTACAGGGAGAAACACTGAAGCTTTCTTT.

This clone has more than one count but fewer than ten. The gene calls are TRBV2 and TRBJ2-7, with D hard to call. CDR3 length: 12 amino acids. Trimming stripped 5 bases from V and 0 bases from J, with 5 bases between. Germline V gives CDR1 SNHLY, CDR2 FYNNEI. DNA of the CDR3: TGTGCCAGCAGTAGGTACTCCTACGAGCAGTACTTC. Translated, it gives CASSRYSYEQYF.

V gene TRBV2 combines with J gene TRBJ1-2, with 8 bases aligning to TRBD1. This CDR3 has 13 residues. Germline V gene data show CDR1 as SNHLY and CDR2 as FYNNEI. The V and J ends lost 7 bases and 3 bases, in that order; junction bases with no gene match: 4. CDR3 sequence reads: CASTSGGDYGYTF. Written as DNA, the CDR3 is TGTGCCAGCACCTCAGGGGGCGACTATGGCTACACCTTC.

This clone has a handful of counts. The chain recombines TRBV2 with TRBJ2-7; possibly TRBD1 for D (6 bases). The CDR3 has 12 amino acids. V was clipped by 7 bases and J by 3 bases, with 10 bases between them. CDR1 SNHLY and CDR2 FYNNEI come from the germline V gene. CDR3 residues: CASTQDSYEQYF. DNA of the CDR3: TGTGCCAGCACCCAGGACAGCTACGAGCAGTACTTC.

This clone rates as medium-sized. This chain joins TRBV10-3 and TRBJ2-1; tentatively, D is TRBD2 (7 bases). Trimming took 6 bases from V and 7 from J, leaving 13 bases between them. Germline V gene lookup returns CDR1 ENHRY and CDR2 SYGVKD. The CDR3 is 13 residues long. For the CDR3, the DNA is TGTGCCATCAGCGTGGGGGGGCGAAATGAGCAGTTCTTC. Its translation: CAISVGGRNEQFF.

The chain carries TRBV28 and TRBJ1-5; TRBD1 agrees at 7 bases. There are 15 residues in the CDR3. With V trimmed by 4 bases and J by 5 bases, 8 bases remained unmatched. The germline V gene encodes CDR1 MDHEN and CDR2 SYDVKM. CDR3 residues: CASSWTPGGDQPQHF. The CDR3 region has the DNA TGTGCCAGCAGTTGGACTCCAGGGGGAGATCAGCCCCAGCATTTT.

The gene calls are TRBV5-1 and TRBJ2-3; the match to TRBD2 covers 8 bases. Per germline, CDR1 SGHRS and CDR2 YFSETQ. V lost 9 bases and J lost 5; bases outside the gene matches: 14. This CDR3 spans 15 amino acids. The CDR3 spells CATCWTGGPEDTQYF. CDR3 DNA sequence: TGCGCCACCTGTTGGACGGGGGGGCCGGAAGATACGCAGTATTTT.

The chain uses TRBV19 and TRBJ2-1; possibly TRBD1 for D (5 bases). Per germline, CDR1 LNHDA and CDR2 SQIVND (reference sequence). Between the trimmed V and J ends, which lost 7 bases and 7 bases, there was a span of 20 bases. This CDR3 is built from 15 residues. The CDR3: CASKRAGIVGNEQFF. The CDR3 coding sequence is TGTGCCAGTAAAAGGGCAGGGATCGTGGGGAATGAGCAGTTCTTC.

The CDR3 here is CASSLLGSWVSYNEQFF. CDR3 sequence (DNA): TGTGCCAGCAGCTTACTCGGGAGCTGGGTTTCCTACAATGAGCAGTTCTTC. The rearrangement uses TRBV7-9 and TRBJ2-1, with TRBD2 as a possible D gene (6 bases). CDR1 and CDR2 from the germline V gene are SEHNR and FQNEAQ (reference sequence). This CDR3 region has 17 residues. V gave up 2 bases and J gave up 1 base, with 15 bases separating them.

This clone was found a few times. The rearrangement links TRBV6-6 to TRBJ2-7, with D maybe TRBD1 (6 bases). The germline V gene encodes CDR1 MNHNY and CDR2 SVGAGI (reference sequence). The CDR3 runs to 16 residues. Deletions cut 8 bases from V and 4 bases from J, with 24 bases between. As DNA, the CDR3 is TGTGCCAGCTGTTGGGCAGGGGCGTCGGTTTTTTACGAGCAGTACTTC. It yields the protein CASCWAGASVFYEQYF.